This TCR beta chain was found in a study of CD8 T cells in ankylosing spondylitis. General observations from the study: The disease-linked clones had a CD8+ phenotype and low blood frequencies. Roughly eight highly homologous variants made up a TCR beta motif that seemed to typify ankylosing spondylitis blood.

Germline-derived CDR1 and CDR2 are SGHVS and FNYEAQ. The CDR3 spans 13 residues. Quantitative molecular-barcoded 5'-RACE generated the TCR beta libraries. TCRdb passed the 5' RACE reads through MiXCR, listing each CDR3 protein once. The data contain 750,000 to 850,000 distinct CDR3 sequences, approximately 12% of them seen just once; the ten biggest clones take up approximately 0.5%. This clonotype was detected a few times. The antigen is not known. The germline gene is not matched at one end of the junction; a read error may be the cause. The specimen sequenced was blood, either unsorted or a sorted T cell fraction (not recorded which). This chain uses TRBV7-6 with TRBJ2-5; D unresolved. The clonotype originates from a male donor with ankylosing spondylitis. Written as DNA, the CDR3 is TGTGCCAGCAGCTTAGGCAGCCAAGGGACCCAGTACTTC. Protein: CASSLGSQGTQYF.